Described below is a single T cell receptor (beta chain) sequence and its context. Its antigen is not identified. The germline V gene encodes CDR1 SGHTA and CDR2 FQGNSA. There are 13 residues in the CDR3. The ends were cut back, 5 bases at V and 0 bases at J, with 7 bases in the middle. The data derive from a study of T cell clones after liver transplantation. The overall study: Immunosuppression withdrawal was tried within 2 years after liver transplantation in this trial. TCRbeta sequencing after a pre-transplant mixed lymphocyte reaction identified graft-donor-reactive clones, later tracked in post-transplant blood.

Broader study findings: Rather than being deleted, graft donor-reactive T cells may have moved into the graft.

Data came from immunoSEQ multiplex PCR; TCRdb stores just in-frame clones and leaves some out. The data show under 90,000 clones, with about four fifths seen just once and about 0.64% held by the top ten. V is TRBV7-2 and J is TRBJ1-2; the D is unclear. The TCR comes from a human donor who received a liver transplant. The specimen comprised CD4+ T cells from blood, sampled before liver transplant. CDR3 nucleotide sequence: TGTGCCAGCAGCGGAAGGGCTAACTATGGCTACACCTTC. This codes for CASSGRANYGYTF.